Here is one T cell receptor beta chain with its context. Its antigen is undetermined. The sample comes from a study of PD-1 blockade in classical Hodgkin lymphoma. Whole-study findings and limits: Patients newly diagnosed and complete responders had comparable baseline diversity. In newly diagnosed patients, baseline TCR diversity was reportedly below that of healthy donors. Exclusion was the outcome for patients who began nivolumab under 1 year after ASCT. By C4D1, diversity of CD4+ TCRs had risen significantly, whereas that of CD8+ TCRs had not.

Each of the patients experienced relapse following autologous stem cell transplantation, and their brentuximab vedotin exposure differed. Only in-frame clones appear in the TCRdb table, and some are missing; sequencing was by immunoSEQ multiplex PCR. Of about 7,300 clones in the sample, 70% to 80% were seen once. Germline V gene sequence: CDR1 LNHDA, CDR2 SQIVND (reference sequence). The CDR3 loop spans 14 amino acids. V gave up 1 base and J gave up 6 bases, with 10 bases separating them. The chain has TRBV19 and TRBJ2-1; D is unclear. The specimen comprised peripheral blood mononuclear cells (PBMCs), sampled before the second cycle of nivolumab. The clonotype comes from a human donor with classical Hodgkin lymphoma. This chain's CDR3 is CASSIGGLGNEQFF. As DNA, the CDR3 is TGTGCCAGTAGTATAGGAGGTTTAGGCAATGAGCAGTTCTTC.